This TCR beta chain was sequenced during a study of T cell responses to AZD1222 COVID-19 vaccine. In the case of this clone: No antigen is known for it.

Produced via immunoSEQ multiplex PCR; TCRdb's table is partial and in-frame only. The sample holds roughly 100,000 clones, less than 90% seen once. Notes on the study in general: The study identified only 6 or 7 AZD1222 recipients as seropositive at baseline. Across the whole spike, CD4 TCRs peaked at regions 160-218 and 743-854. Reportedly, nearly half the spike-specific TCRs target unmutated variant regions. White British donors predominated, females outnumbered males, and clonal diversity was possibly underestimated.

The input for sequencing was peripheral blood, taken on day 0 of AZD1222 vaccination. The sequence came from an adult in good health.

This CDR3 reads CASSRQGELNEQFF. The CDR3 nucleotides are TGTGCCAGCAGCCGACAGGGTGAGTTGAATGAGCAGTTCTTC. This chain links TRBV6-5 with TRBJ2-1; TRBD1 aligns across 7 bases. The J segment lost 7 bases and the V segment lost 6 bases, leaving 9 bases of the junction unmatched. Germline V gene sequence: CDR1 MNHEY, CDR2 SVGAGI. The CDR3 is made up of 14 amino acids.